This TCR beta chain was recorded in a study of metastatic and nonmetastatic thyroid tumors. Study as a whole: It was across blood and tumor or nodule tissue from malignant and benign thyroid patients that repertoires were compared. Study-wide results and limits: Patients with malignant thyroid tumors reportedly had significantly higher TCR beta diversity than those with benign nodules, in blood and tumor.

By proportion, this clone is medium-sized. Its specificity is unknown. Authors' data handling: Variation in CDR3 across clinicopathological groups served as the basis for constructing a distant-metastasis classifier in papillary thyroid cancer. TCRdb redid the clone calls on the PCR reads using MiXCR. The V and J calls shown here were made by TCRdb, not taken from the authors' results. The repertoire holds roughly 20,000 clones, about a quarter seen once, with approximately 21% in the top ten. Among the patients, none had received any treatment before thyroid surgery. The CDR3 is 14 residues long. The ends were cut back, 5 bases at V and 5 bases at J, with 12 bases in the middle. CDR1 and CDR2 from the germline V gene are SEHNR and FQNEAQ (reference sequence).

Material for sequencing was blood. This TCR came from a female donor with papillary thyroid cancer or a benign thyroid nodule (not recorded which). Some clones in this sample may be carry-over from other donors' samples. The J gene is TRBJ2-2, the V gene TRBV7-9; D might be TRBD2 (6 bases). CDR3 residues: CASSPTRYTGELFF. The CDR3 DNA sequence: TGTGCCAGCAGCCCGACTAGATATACCGGGGAGCTGTTTTTT.